The 30 T cell receptor beta chains listed next were all sequenced from one sample in a study of T-cell reconstitution after alpha-beta-depleted transplantation in children. The TCRbeta library incorporated unique molecular identifiers. Via MiXCR, TCRdb re-called the PCR reads, giving one row per CDR3 protein. The sample has 250,000 or so distinct CDR3 sequences; approximately 8% are singletons. The sample in question was PBMCs, mostly from graft donor cells, obtained 180 days after TCRalphabeta/CD19-depleted stem cell transplant. Source of these receptors: a male patient aged 10-17 years who had a stem cell transplant for acute lymphoblastic leukemia, so the T cells may come from the graft donor.

The table lists this clonotype with many counts. The rearrangement joins TRBV5-1 to TRBJ1-2; D possibly corresponds to TRBD1 (5 bases). CDR3 size: 14 residues. The V gene's germline CDR1 is SGHRS and CDR2 YFSETQ. Trimming pared 4 bases from V and 10 bases from J, leaving 20 bases between. The CDR3 sequence: CASSPPGTAGLYTF. The CDR3 region has the DNA TGCGCCAGCAGCCCCCCCGGGACCGCGGGGCTCTACACCTTC.

This clonotype was counted at least ten times. J is TRBJ2-4 and V is TRBV5-1; the D is unclear. Between the trimmed V and J ends, which lost 0 bases and 8 bases, there was a span of 9 bases. The CDR3 has 13 residues. Germline values: CDR1 SGHRS, CDR2 YFSETQ. The CDR3 is CASSLGSGDIQYF. CDR3 sequence (DNA): TGCGCCAGCAGCTTGGGCAGTGGGGACATTCAGTACTTC.

This clonotype was observed at least ten times. V and J are TRBV5-1 and TRBJ2-5; D uncertain. The V and J ends lost 7 bases and 0 bases respectively, with 10 bases between them. Germline assignment: CDR1 SGHRS and CDR2 YFSETQ. The CDR3 consists of 13 residues. The DNA for the CDR3 is TGCGCCAGCTGCGCCGGGTACCAAGAGACCCAGTACTTC. Amino acids: CASCAGYQETQYF.

This clonotype came up a few times. V is TRBV25-1 and J is TRBJ2-3, with 7 bases lining up with TRBD1. CDR1 is MGHDK, CDR2 SYGVNS, per germline. The CDR3 contains 15 residues. The ends lost 3 bases at V and 2 bases at J; junction bases unmatched: 5. CDR3 coding DNA: TGTGCCAGCAGTGACCCGGGACAGTCCACAGATACGCAGTATTTT. The encoded protein is CASSDPGQSTDTQYF. Looking up the rest from reference TRBV25-1 and TRBJ2-3 gives the full variable domain: EADIYQTPRYLVIGTGKKITLECSQTMGHDKMYWYQQDPGMELHLIHYSYGVNSTEKGDLSSESTVSRIRTEHFPLTLESARPSHTSQYLCASSDPGQSTDTQYFGPGTRLTVL.

This clonotype was seen many times. The V call is TRBV5-1, the J call TRBJ1-2; no definite D call. There are 14 residues in the CDR3. Trimming shortened V by 1 base and J by 4 bases, and 11 bases separated the two germline ends. Germline loops: CDR1 SGHRS, CDR2 YFSETQ. CDR3 protein: CASSLSGETYGYTF. Here the CDR3 DNA reads TGCGCCAGCAGCTTGTCGGGCGAAACCTATGGCTACACCTTC.

This clonotype was detected ten times or more. The chain is built from TRBV7-9 and TRBJ2-7; TRBD1 agrees at 7 bases. Germline V lookup: CDR1 SEHNR, CDR2 FQNEAQ (reference sequence). V dropped 2 bases and J dropped 0; count of bases not matched to a gene: 10. The CDR3 runs to 17 residues. The CDR3 sequence is CASSLRGRWADSYEQYF. As DNA, the CDR3 is TGTGCCAGCAGCTTAAGGGGGCGGTGGGCAGACTCCTACGAGCAGTACTTC. The variable domain in full, with the rest retrieved from reference TRBV7-9 and TRBJ2-7, is DTGVSQNPRHKITKRGQNVTFRCDPISEHNRLYWYRQTLGQGPEFLTYFQNEAQLEKSRLLSDRFSAERPKGSFSTLEIQRTEQGDSAMYLCASSLRGRWADSYEQYFGPGTRLTVT.

This clonotype was detected many times. The V and J genes are TRBV11-2 and TRBJ1-1; 9 bases fit TRBD1. V dropped 1 base and J dropped 7; count of bases not matched to a gene: 4. This CDR3 comprises 14 residues. Germline CDR1 is SGHAT and CDR2 is FQNNGV. CDR3 sequence: CASSLGGQGSEAFF. In DNA form, the CDR3 reads TGTGCCAGCAGCTTAGGCGGACAGGGGAGTGAAGCTTTCTTT.

This clonotype was detected many times. The rearrangement joins TRBV11-2 to TRBJ2-4; D is perhaps TRBD1 (6 bases). The CDR3 is made up of 12 amino acids. Deletions cut 10 bases from V and 5 bases from J, with 12 bases between. CDR1 is SGHAT and CDR2 is FQNNGV in the germline V gene. The DNA of the CDR3 is TGTGCCATCACGACAGGACAAAACATTCAGTACTTC. Its translation is CAITTGQNIQYF.

This clonotype was detected a few times. The chain employs TRBV18 and TRBJ2-2, with D uncertain. Trimming took 1 base from V and 6 from J, leaving 9 bases between them. Germline V lookup: CDR1 KGHSH, CDR2 LQKENI. The CDR3 length is 14 residues. The CDR3 DNA is TGTGCCAGCTCACCACTAAGGGAACCCGGGGAGCTGTTTTTT. Protein sequence: CASSPLREPGELFF.

Many counts were recorded for this clonotype. This chain joins TRBV5-1 and TRBJ1-5; perhaps TRBD1 as D (6 bases). Trimming stripped 4 bases from V and 3 bases from J, with 17 bases between. The V gene's germline CDR1 is SGHRS and CDR2 YFSETQ. The CDR3 loop spans 16 amino acids. The CDR3 coding sequence is TGCGCCAGCAGCCCTATACCAGGGGTGGTCAATCAGCCCCAGCATTTT. Protein product: CASSPIPGVVNQPQHF.

J is TRBJ2-7 and V is TRBV6-5; a possible D gene is TRBD2 (6 bases). The CDR3 runs to 17 residues. V lost 0 bases, J lost 3 bases, and 18 bases lay in between. The germline CDR1 and CDR2 sequences are MNHEY and SVGAGI. The CDR3 region has the DNA TGTGCCAGCAGTTACTCGAGTAGGTGGGGGACTTTCTACGAGCAGTACTTC. Encoded protein: CASSYSSRWGTFYEQYF.

The table lists this clonotype with many counts. This sequence joins TRBV7-2 and TRBJ1-6; D remains unclear. CDR1 is SGHTA, CDR2 FQGNSA, per germline. The ends were cut back, 5 bases at V and 0 bases at J, with 11 bases in the middle. The length of the CDR3 is 16 residues. The CDR3 DNA follows: TGTGCCAGCAGCGCACAGCGTTCCTCCTATAATTCACCCCTCCACTTT. It yields the protein CASSAQRSSYNSPLHF.

This clonotype appeared many times. The rearrangement joins TRBV13 to TRBJ2-3; TRBD2 matches at 7 bases. This CDR3 comprises 18 residues. The ends lost 0 bases at V and 1 base at J; junction bases unmatched: 10. CDR1 is PRHDT, CDR2 FYEKMQ, per germline (reference sequence). The CDR3 loop is CASSLGPGREVRTDTQYF. Here the CDR3 DNA reads TGTGCCAGCAGCTTAGGCCCGGGTCGGGAGGTCCGCACAGATACGCAGTATTTT.

This clonotype was counted at least ten times. The rearrangement links TRBV3-1 to TRBJ2-2; possibly TRBD1 or TRBD2 for D (5 bases each). V was cut by 4 bases and J by 5 bases, with 17 bases left in between. The CDR3 is 16 amino acids. The germline CDR1 and CDR2 sequences are LGHDT and YNNKEL (reference sequence). The chain's CDR3 is CASSPPGVSGTGELFF. The CDR3 DNA reads as TGTGCCAGCAGCCCCCCCGGGGTCTCAGGGACCGGGGAGCTGTTTTTT.

This clonotype appeared many times. The chain carries TRBV10-3 and TRBJ2-7; 7 nucleotides line up with TRBD1. The V and J ends lost 8 bases and 4 bases, in that order; junction bases with no gene match: 5. This CDR3 spans 12 amino acids. The germline V gene has CDR1 ENHRY and CDR2 SYGVKD. As DNA, the CDR3 is TGTGCCATCCAGCAACAGGGGTACGAGCAGTACTTC. As protein: CAIQQQGYEQYF.

This clonotype has a count of ten or more. V and J are TRBV9 and TRBJ2-2; 7 bases fit TRBD1. V gave up 1 base and J gave up 3 bases; unmatched junction bases: 12. The germline V gene encodes CDR1 SGDLS and CDR2 YYNGEE. There are 18 residues in the CDR3. CDR3: CASSVNWRTGGHTGELFF. As DNA, the CDR3 is TGTGCCAGCAGCGTAAACTGGAGGACAGGCGGTCACACCGGGGAGCTGTTTTTT.

Ten or more counts support this clonotype. This rearrangement joins TRBV14 to TRBJ2-3; perhaps TRBD1 as D (6 bases). The CDR3 is 15 amino acids. CDR1 and CDR2 (germline): SGHDN, FVKESK. Trimming shortened V by 4 bases and J by 4 bases, and 15 bases separated the two germline ends. CDR3 sequence reads: CASSLTGTLSDTQYF. The CDR3 DNA sequence: TGTGCCAGCAGCCTCACCGGGACATTGTCAGATACGCAGTATTTT.

This clonotype was recorded a few times. This sequence joins TRBV29-1 and TRBJ1-6; D ambiguous. The germline V gene has CDR1 SQVTM and CDR2 ANQGSEA. This CDR3 spans 13 amino acids. Trimming stripped 7 bases from V and 9 bases from J, with 16 bases between. CDR3 protein: CSALREVPSPLHF. The DNA for the CDR3 is TGCAGCGCCCTTCGAGAAGTACCTTCACCCCTCCACTTT.

This clonotype was detected many times. V gene TRBV9 combines with J gene TRBJ2-5; D call uncertain. Between the trimmed V and J ends, which lost 1 base and 0 bases, there was a span of 13 bases. Germline values: CDR1 SGDLS, CDR2 YYNGEE. The CDR3 loop spans 16 amino acids. CDR3 loop: CASSVHASPNQETQYF. CDR3 DNA sequence: TGTGCCAGCAGCGTACATGCGAGCCCCAACCAAGAGACCCAGTACTTC. The full variable domain, with the rest looked up from reference TRBV9 and TRBJ2-5, is DSGVTQTPKHLITATGQRVTLRCSPRSGDLSVYWYQQSLDQGLQFLIQYYNGEERAKGNILERFSAQQFPDLHSELNLSSLELGDSALYFCASSVHASPNQETQYFGPGTRLLVL.

This clonotype was seen at least ten times. The rearrangement joins TRBV7-9 to TRBJ2-1, with 15 bases fitting TRBD2. Looked up from germline, CDR1 is SEHNR and CDR2 is FQNEAQ (reference sequence). The CDR3 spans 15 residues. V lost 4 bases, J lost 7 bases, and 2 bases stayed unmatched. The CDR3 here is CASSSGLAGGNEQFF. The CDR3 region has the DNA TGTGCCAGCAGCTCGGGACTAGCGGGAGGAAATGAGCAGTTCTTC.

This clonotype was recorded at least ten times. This chain links TRBV25-1 with TRBJ1-1; D unresolved. Germline loops: CDR1 MGHDK, CDR2 SYGVNS. V was clipped by 7 bases and J by 0 bases, with 6 bases between them. The CDR3 loop spans 12 amino acids. The CDR3: CASNGMNTEAFF. DNA of the CDR3: TGTGCCAGCAACGGGATGAACACTGAAGCTTTCTTT.

This clonotype was recorded at least ten times. The chain couples TRBV27 to TRBJ2-7, with D tentatively TRBD1 or TRBD2 (5 bases each). The CDR3 sequence is 18 residues long. Germline V gene lookup returns CDR1 MNHEY and CDR2 SMNVEV (reference sequence). The V end was cut by 5 bases, the J end by 4 bases, with 27 bases between. The CDR3, as DNA: TGTGCCAGCAGTCCCCCTCGTACTAGAGGGACCTTTGTTTACGAGCAGTACTTC. This sequence encodes CASSPPRTRGTFVYEQYF.

About this clonotype: One end of the junction fails to match germline, which may point to a read error. This sequence joins TRBV12-3 or TRBV12-4 and TRBJ2-5; TRBD1 matches at 11 bases. The CDR3 is 18 residues long. The CDR3 protein is CACSLQDRGLYLQETQYF. Here the CDR3 DNA reads TGTGCCTGCAGTCTGCAGGACAGGGGGCTATACCTTCAAGAGACCCAGTACTTC.

This clonotype has a count of ten or more. V is TRBV29-1 and J is TRBJ2-4, with TRBD1 matching over 7 bases. CDR1 and CDR2 (germline): SQVTM, ANQGSEA. V lost 5 bases to trimming and J lost 1 base; unmatched junction nucleotides: 2. There are 13 residues in the CDR3. This CDR3 is CSVLTGAKNIQYF. Here the CDR3 DNA reads TGCAGCGTTCTGACAGGGGCCAAAAACATTCAGTACTTC.

This chain uses TRBV28 with TRBJ2-5; possibly TRBD1 or TRBD2 for D (5 bases each). In germline, CDR1 is MDHEN, CDR2 SYDVKM. V was pared by 2 bases and J by 5 bases, with 21 bases between. This CDR3 has 17 amino acids. CDR3 in DNA: TGTGCCAGCAGTTTAGTGTCGTTGTTCGGGGCCCCTGAGACCCAGTACTTC. This translates into CASSLVSLFGAPETQYF.

This clonotype was seen many times. This rearrangement joins TRBV12-3 or TRBV12-4 to TRBJ2-1, with unresolved D. The CDR3 runs 16 residues. Trimming took 5 bases from V and 5 from J, leaving 19 bases between them. The CDR3 protein is CASSPAWPHNHNEQFF. CDR3 in DNA: TGTGCCAGCAGTCCCGCATGGCCCCACAATCACAATGAGCAGTTCTTC.

There are many counts of this clonotype. V is TRBV5-1 and J is TRBJ2-5; D gene unclear. From germline, CDR1 is SGHRS and CDR2 YFSETQ. Trimming shortened V by 0 bases and J by 2 bases, and 14 bases separated the two germline ends. This CDR3 has 16 residues. The CDR3 here is CASSLAAKAVQETQYF. The CDR3, as DNA: TGCGCCAGCAGCTTGGCCGCGAAGGCGGTTCAAGAGACCCAGTACTTC.

This clonotype occurred many times. The chain uses TRBV10-2 and TRBJ2-3; D gene uncertain. V was pared by 0 bases and J by 4 bases, with 8 bases between. The CDR3 loop spans 14 amino acids. Per the germline V gene, CDR1 is WSHSY and CDR2 is SAAADI. The CDR3 DNA reads as TGCGCCAGCAGTGAGTCCCGGATCTCAGATACGCAGTATTTT. Translating it yields CASSESRISDTQYF.

This clonotype has ten or more counts. CDR3 bases: TGTGCTAGTGGTTTTAACAGGGCCGATGACACCGGGGAGCTGTTTTTT. Protein sequence: CASGFNRADDTGELFF. The rearrangement uses TRBV12-5 and TRBJ2-2; tentatively, D is TRBD1 (6 bases). Trimming removed 3 bases at V and 3 bases at J, with 14 bases between. Germline lookup yields CDR1 LGHNT and CDR2 FRNRAP. The CDR3 has 16 amino acids. The whole variable domain, remainder taken from reference TRBV12-5 and TRBJ2-2, is DARVTQTPRHKVTEMGQEVTMRCQPILGHNTVFWYRQTMMQGLELLAYFRNRAPLDDSGMPKDRFSAEMPDATLATLKIQPSEPRDSAVYFCASGFNRADDTGELFFGEGSRLTVL.

This chain links TRBV9 with TRBJ2-6; a possible D gene is TRBD1 (6 bases). Germline V lookup: CDR1 SGDLS, CDR2 YYNGEE. The V gene lost 0 bases and the J gene lost 4 bases, with 11 bases spanning the gap. The CDR3 has 16 amino acids. CDR3 protein: CASSVGVGAGANVLTF. The CDR3 bases are TGTGCCAGCAGCGTAGGTGTGGGGGCGGGGGCCAACGTCCTGACTTTC.